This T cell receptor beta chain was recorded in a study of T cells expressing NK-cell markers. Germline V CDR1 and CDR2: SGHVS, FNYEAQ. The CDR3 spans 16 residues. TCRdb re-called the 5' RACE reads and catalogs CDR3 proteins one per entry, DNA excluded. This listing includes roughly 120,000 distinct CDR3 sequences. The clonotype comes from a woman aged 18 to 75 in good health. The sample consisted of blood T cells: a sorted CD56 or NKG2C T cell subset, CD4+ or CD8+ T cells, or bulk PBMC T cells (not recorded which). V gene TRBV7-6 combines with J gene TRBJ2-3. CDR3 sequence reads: CASSLAPTDGTDTQYF.